The 25 T cell receptor beta chains below come from one sample, sequenced in a study of TIL therapy for anti-PD-1-resistant metastatic lung cancer. This was the immunoSEQ v3 assay. Sequencing was performed with immunoSEQ multiplex PCR; in TCRdb, only in-frame clones are kept and a portion is missing. The data show roughly 11,000 clones, 80% seen once. Regarding time point: pre-treatment sample, taken before nivolumab and TIL therapy. The sequences come from blood, collected at baseline. The source is a person between 30 and 80 years old with non-small cell lung cancer.

The J gene is TRBJ2-3, the V gene TRBV27; 11 bases line up with TRBD2. The trim removed 4 bases at V and 0 bases at J, leaving 6 bases unmatched. CDR1 and CDR2 from the germline V gene are MNHEY and SMNVEV (reference sequence). This CDR3 contains 17 residues. For the CDR3, the DNA is TGTGCCAGCAGTTCAAACCTAGCGGGAGGTAGCACAGATACGCAGTATTTT. This codes for CASSSNLAGGSTDTQYF.

This rearrangement joins TRBV7-9 to TRBJ1-4; 9 nucleotides align to TRBD1. After removal of 2 bases from V and 4 bases from J, the junction contained 8 bases not matched to a gene. Per the germline V gene, CDR1 is SEHNR and CDR2 is FQNEAQ (reference sequence). This CDR3 is built from 17 residues. This chain's CDR3 is CASSLTDRGFGNEKLFF. DNA of the CDR3: TGTGCCAGCAGCTTAACGGACAGGGGTTTTGGTAATGAAAAACTGTTTTTT.

This clone appeared a single time. This chain connects TRBV10-3 to TRBJ2-7, with 8 nucleotides matching TRBD1. This CDR3 spans 14 amino acids. The germline V gene has CDR1 ENHRY and CDR2 SYGVKD. The V segment lost 2 bases and the J segment 6 bases; nucleotides outside the gene matches: 6. As DNA, the CDR3 is TGTGCCATCAGTGAGGATGGACAGGGTGGCGAGCAGTACTTC. This encodes CAISEDGQGGEQYF.

The CDR3 protein is CASSFGQGSYEQYF. CDR3 nucleotide sequence: TGTGCCAGCAGCTTCGGACAGGGCTCCTACGAGCAGTACTTC. The chain combines TRBV11-3 with TRBJ2-7; the match to TRBD1 covers 8 bases. This CDR3 contains 14 residues. V shed 3 bases and J 0 bases; nucleotides not matched to a gene: 1. Germline V gives CDR1 SGHNT, CDR2 YENEEA.

V and J are TRBV6-5 and TRBJ2-7; D is undetermined. Germline V gene sequence: CDR1 MNHEY, CDR2 SVGAGI. Trimming removed 5 bases at V and 3 bases at J, with 5 bases between. The CDR3 is 11 residues long. This CDR3 reads CASSLGYEQYF. The CDR3 DNA reads as TGTGCCAGCAGTCTGGGCTACGAGCAGTACTTC.

J is TRBJ2-2 and V is TRBV5-1, with a tentative D call TRBD1 (6 bases). This CDR3 is 14 amino acids long. Trimming took 0 bases from V and 10 from J, leaving 13 bases between them. CDR1 and CDR2 from the germline V gene are SGHRS and YFSETQ. CDR3 bases: TGCGCCAGCAGCTTGGAAGGACAGTCCTTGGAGCTGTTTTTT. This gives the protein CASSLEGQSLELFF.

This sequence joins TRBV7-9 and TRBJ2-7; D might be TRBD1 (6 bases). Germline assignment: CDR1 SEHNR and CDR2 FQNEAQ (reference sequence). With 5 bases removed from V and 3 bases from J, the gap between germline ends came to 8 bases. The CDR3 runs 12 residues. Here the CDR3 reads CASSRDIYEQYF. CDR3 nucleotide sequence: TGTGCCAGCAGCCGGGACATCTACGAGCAGTACTTC. The entire variable domain, with the rest obtained from reference TRBV7-9 and TRBJ2-7, is as follows: DTGVSQNPRHKITKRGQNVTFRCDPISEHNRLYWYRQTLGQGPEFLTYFQNEAQLEKSRLLSDRFSAERPKGSFSTLEIQRTEQGDSAMYLCASSRDIYEQYFGPGTRLTVT.

The genes are TRBV10-3 and TRBJ2-1; perhaps D is TRBD1 or TRBD2 (5 bases each). This CDR3 contains 15 residues. Trimming took 2 bases from V and 4 from J, leaving 12 bases between them. Per the germline V gene, CDR1 is ENHRY and CDR2 is SYGVKD. The CDR3 bases are TGTGCCATCAGTGAGACGGGGCAGCGGTACAATGAGCAGTTCTTC. It encodes CAISETGQRYNEQFF.

The chain employs TRBV5-4 and TRBJ1-2; 7 bases line up with TRBD1. The CDR3 is made up of 14 amino acids. In germline, CDR1 is SGHNT, CDR2 YYREEE (reference sequence). V was clipped by 4 bases and J by 6 bases; unmatched bases: 9. The DNA of the CDR3 is TGTGCCAGCAGCCGCCTCGACAGGGACCATGGCTACACCTTC. Protein product: CASSRLDRDHGYTF.

This clone came up a few times. The rearrangement uses TRBV2 and TRBJ2-7; 7 nucleotides match TRBD1. The CDR3 covers 12 residues. Germline CDR1 SNHLY, CDR2 FYNNEI. V gave up 7 bases and J gave up 4 bases; unmatched junction bases: 4. Written as DNA, the CDR3 is TGTGCCAGCAATAGACAGGGATACGAGCAGTACTTC. Encoded protein: CASNRQGYEQYF.

The chain uses TRBV11-3 and TRBJ1-2, with TRBD1 matching 9 bases. The germline CDR1 and CDR2 sequences are SGHNT and YENEEA. This CDR3 is 14 amino acids long. After removal of 7 bases from V and 5 bases from J, the junction contained 8 bases not matched to a gene. CDR3 residues: CASIHIGQGYGYTF. The CDR3 nucleotides are TGTGCCAGCATACACATCGGACAGGGGTATGGCTACACCTTC.

The gene calls are TRBV15 and TRBJ2-1; TRBD1 matches at 9 bases. V dropped 0 bases and J dropped 9; count of bases not matched to a gene: 6. CDR3 length: 15 amino acids. From germline, CDR1 is LNHNV and CDR2 YYDKDF (reference sequence). This CDR3 is CATSRDQGQGGEQFF. The CDR3 bases are TGTGCCACCAGCAGAGATCAGGGACAGGGCGGTGAGCAGTTCTTC.

This clone was found a few times. The chain combines TRBV11-2 with TRBJ1-5; 7 nucleotides agree with TRBD1. Germline V gives CDR1 SGHAT, CDR2 FQNNGV. The CDR3 runs 14 residues. Trimming removed 1 base from V and 5 bases from J; junction bases left unmatched: 2. Here the CDR3 DNA reads TGTGCCAGCAGCTTAGCGGGACAGTATCAGCCCCAGCATTTT. Amino acid sequence: CASSLAGQYQPQHF.

V gene TRBV19 combines with J gene TRBJ2-1; either TRBD1 or TRBD2 may fit D (5 bases each). Trimming removed 1 base at V and 6 bases at J, with 16 bases between. Per germline, CDR1 LNHDA and CDR2 SQIVND (reference sequence). The CDR3 totals 16 residues. The CDR3 sequence is CASSIGGPPGGNEQFF. CDR3 DNA sequence: TGTGCCAGTAGTATAGGGGGACCCCCTGGGGGCAATGAGCAGTTCTTC.

This sequence joins TRBV18 and TRBJ2-5; D is uncertain. Germline V gene data show CDR1 as KGHSH and CDR2 as LQKENI. V was shortened by 3 bases and J by 1 base, with 9 bases between the two germline ends. The length of the CDR3 is 14 residues. The CDR3 DNA reads TGTGCCAGCTCACCGCTGGACGGCCAAGAGACCCAGTACTTC. Its protein product is CASSPLDGQETQYF.

CDR3 coding DNA: TGCAGCGTTGGCCGGCTGGGCATCTCTGGGGCCAACGTCCTGACTTTC. This codes for CSVGRLGISGANVLTF. The chain couples TRBV29-1 to TRBJ2-6; D gene uncertain. The V gene lost 4 bases and the J gene lost 0 bases, with 13 bases spanning the gap. The germline V gene has CDR1 SQVTM and CDR2 ANQGSEA. The CDR3 runs 16 residues.

J is TRBJ1-4 and V is TRBV6-5; no clear D gene. Germline-derived CDR1 and CDR2 are MNHEY and SVGAGI. The germline V and J ends were trimmed by 3 bases and 4 bases, with 9 bases remaining between them. CDR3 length: 14 residues. CDR3 residues: CASSYDGINEKLFF. CDR3 DNA: TGTGCCAGCAGTTATGACGGAATTAATGAAAAACTGTTTTTT.

This rearrangement joins TRBV4-3 to TRBJ2-5; the match to TRBD1 covers 9 bases. The J call may be incorrect, as the DNA end agrees better with TRBJ2-7. The CDR3 has 15 amino acids. Germline CDR1 is LGHNA and CDR2 is YSLEER. The CDR3 loop is CASSPSSGQGYEQYF. In DNA, the CDR3 is TGCGCCAGCAGCCCAAGCTCGGGACAGGGTTACGAGCAGTACTTC.

This chain links TRBV6-6 with TRBJ2-1; D not resolved. The CDR3 consists of 12 residues. V lost 4 bases to trimming and J lost 12 bases, with 13 bases between them. Germline CDR1 and CDR2: MNHNY and SVGAGI (reference sequence). The CDR3 spells CASSFDQKLQFF. As DNA, the CDR3 is TGTGCCAGCAGTTTTGACCAAAAGTTGCAGTTCTTC.

The rearrangement links TRBV7-8 to TRBJ2-1; the D gene is possibly TRBD2 (5 bases). There are 15 residues in the CDR3. CDR1 and CDR2 from the germline V gene are SGHVS and FQNEAQ. V shed 4 bases and J shed 5 bases, with 15 bases lying between them. The CDR3 is CASSSRPIGDNEQFF. CDR3 coding DNA: TGTGCCAGCAGCTCGAGACCCATCGGGGACAATGAGCAGTTCTTC. Full variable domain (outside the CDR3, taken from reference TRBV7-8 and TRBJ2-1): GAGVSQSPRYKVAKRGQDVALRCDPISGHVSLFWYQQALGQGPEFLTYFQNEAQLDKSGLPSDRFFAERPEGSVSTLKIQRTQQEDSAVYLCASSSRPIGDNEQFFGPGTRLTVL.

The chain joins TRBV4-1 to TRBJ1-2, with D possibly being TRBD1 (5 bases). Germline values: CDR1 MGHRA, CDR2 YSYEKL. V lost 2 bases to trimming and J lost 4 bases, with 20 bases between them. The CDR3 spans 17 residues. CDR3 residues: CASSQPPGRGDSYGYTF. For the CDR3, the DNA is TGCGCCAGCAGCCAACCCCCGGGACGTGGAGATTCCTATGGCTACACCTTC.

The chain joins TRBV25-1 to TRBJ2-3, with no clear D. This CDR3 spans 16 amino acids. V shed 2 bases and J shed 1 base, with 13 bases lying between them. Germline assignment: CDR1 MGHDK and CDR2 SYGVNS. The CDR3 reads CASSENVVGRTDTQYF. CDR3 sequence (DNA): TGTGCCAGCAGTGAAAATGTTGTGGGTCGCACAGATACGCAGTATTTT. The entire variable domain, with the rest obtained from reference TRBV25-1 and TRBJ2-3, is as follows: EADIYQTPRYLVIGTGKKITLECSQTMGHDKMYWYQQDPGMELHLIHYSYGVNSTEKGDLSSESTVSRIRTEHFPLTLESARPSHTSQYLCASSENVVGRTDTQYFGPGTRLTVL.

The chain links TRBV13 to TRBJ1-2; tentative D call: TRBD1 (5 bases). There are 17 residues in the CDR3. The germline V and J ends were trimmed by 5 bases and 4 bases, with 23 bases remaining between them. CDR1 is PRHDT, CDR2 FYEKMQ, per germline (reference sequence). Here the CDR3 reads CASSPRRGLISVYGYTF. Written as DNA, the CDR3 is TGTGCCAGCAGCCCCAGGAGGGGCCTTATTTCGGTCTATGGCTACACCTTC. The variable domain in full, with the rest retrieved from reference TRBV13 and TRBJ1-2, is AAGVIQSPRHLIKEKRETATLKCYPIPRHDTVYWYQQGPGQDPQFLISFYEKMQSDKGSIPDRFSAQQFSDYHSELNMSSLELGDSALYFCASSPRRGLISVYGYTFGSGTRLTVV.

V usage is TRBV5-4 and J usage is TRBJ2-1; 12 bases line up with TRBD2. The germline CDR1 and CDR2 sequences are SGHNT and YYREEE (reference sequence). The CDR3 extends over 16 amino acids. J was trimmed by 4 bases and V by 4 bases; bases with no gene match: 6. CDR3 DNA: TGTGCCAGCAGCAGCCGGACTAGCGGGACATACAATGAGCAGTTCTTC. Translating gives CASSSRTSGTYNEQFF.

The V call is TRBV7-9, the J call TRBJ2-7; perhaps TRBD2 as D (6 bases). Trimming pared 1 base from V and 0 bases from J, leaving 13 bases between. Germline V gene lookup returns CDR1 SEHNR and CDR2 FQNEAQ (reference sequence). This CDR3 contains 16 residues. The CDR3, as DNA: TGTGCCAGCAGCTTAGTTTCCGGGAGTACCTCCTACGAGCAGTACTTC. This sequence encodes CASSLVSGSTSYEQYF.